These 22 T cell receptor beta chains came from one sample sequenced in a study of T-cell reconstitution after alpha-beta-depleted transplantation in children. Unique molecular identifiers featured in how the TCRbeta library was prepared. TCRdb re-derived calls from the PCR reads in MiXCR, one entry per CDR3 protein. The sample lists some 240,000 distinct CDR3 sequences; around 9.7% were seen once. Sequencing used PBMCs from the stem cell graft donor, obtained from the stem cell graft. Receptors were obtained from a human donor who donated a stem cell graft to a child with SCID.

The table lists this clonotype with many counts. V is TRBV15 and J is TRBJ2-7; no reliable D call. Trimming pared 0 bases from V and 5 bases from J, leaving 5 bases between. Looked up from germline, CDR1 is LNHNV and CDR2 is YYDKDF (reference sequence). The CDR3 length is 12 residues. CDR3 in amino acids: CATSRDWNEQYF. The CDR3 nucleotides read TGTGCCACCAGCAGAGATTGGAACGAGCAGTACTTC.

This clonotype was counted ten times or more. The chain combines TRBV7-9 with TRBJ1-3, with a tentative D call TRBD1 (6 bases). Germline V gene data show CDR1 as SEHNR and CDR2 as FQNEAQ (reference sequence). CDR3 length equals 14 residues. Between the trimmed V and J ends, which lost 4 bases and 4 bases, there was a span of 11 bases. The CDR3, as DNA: TGTGCCAGCAGCTCCCGGACAGTCGGAAACACCATATATTTT. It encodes CASSSRTVGNTIYF.

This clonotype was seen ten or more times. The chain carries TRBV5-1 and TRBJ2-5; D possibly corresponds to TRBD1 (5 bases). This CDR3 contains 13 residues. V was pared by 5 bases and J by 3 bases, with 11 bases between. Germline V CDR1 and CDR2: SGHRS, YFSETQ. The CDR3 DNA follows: TGCGCCAGCAGAAGGGGTCTAGAAGAGACCCAGTACTTC. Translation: CASRRGLEETQYF.

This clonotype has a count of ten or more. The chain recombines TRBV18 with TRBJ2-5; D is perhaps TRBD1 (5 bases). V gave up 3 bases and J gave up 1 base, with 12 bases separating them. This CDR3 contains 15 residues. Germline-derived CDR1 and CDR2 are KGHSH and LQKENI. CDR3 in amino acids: CASSPRTSLQETQYF. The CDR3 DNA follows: TGTGCCAGCTCACCCCGGACATCCCTCCAAGAGACCCAGTACTTC.

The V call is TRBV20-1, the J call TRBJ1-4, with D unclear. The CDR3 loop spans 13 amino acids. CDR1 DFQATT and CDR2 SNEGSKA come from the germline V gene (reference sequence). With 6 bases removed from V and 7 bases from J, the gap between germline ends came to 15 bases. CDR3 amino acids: CSAQRRYGEKLFF. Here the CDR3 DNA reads TGCAGTGCGCAGCGCCGCTATGGTGAAAAACTGTTTTTT.

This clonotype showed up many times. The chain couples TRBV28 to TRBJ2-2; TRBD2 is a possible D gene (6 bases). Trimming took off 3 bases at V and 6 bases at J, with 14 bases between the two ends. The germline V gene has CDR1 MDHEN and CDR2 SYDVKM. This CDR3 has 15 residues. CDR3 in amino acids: CASSFSGLWAGELFF. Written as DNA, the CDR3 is TGTGCCAGCAGTTTTAGCGGTCTTTGGGCCGGGGAGCTGTTTTTT.

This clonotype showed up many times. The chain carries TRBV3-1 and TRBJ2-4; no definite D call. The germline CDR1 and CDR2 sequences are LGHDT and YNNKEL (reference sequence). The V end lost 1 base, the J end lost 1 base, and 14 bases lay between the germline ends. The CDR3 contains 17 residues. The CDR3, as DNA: TGTGCCAGCAGCCAAGTGTGGGGTCCAGAGGCCAAAAACATTCAGTACTTC. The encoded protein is CASSQVWGPEAKNIQYF.

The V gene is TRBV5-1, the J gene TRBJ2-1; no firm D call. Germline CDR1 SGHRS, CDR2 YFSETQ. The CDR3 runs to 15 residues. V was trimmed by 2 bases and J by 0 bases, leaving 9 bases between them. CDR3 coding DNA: TGCGCCAGCAGCTTTTGGACGGACTCCTACAATGAGCAGTTCTTC. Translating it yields CASSFWTDSYNEQFF.

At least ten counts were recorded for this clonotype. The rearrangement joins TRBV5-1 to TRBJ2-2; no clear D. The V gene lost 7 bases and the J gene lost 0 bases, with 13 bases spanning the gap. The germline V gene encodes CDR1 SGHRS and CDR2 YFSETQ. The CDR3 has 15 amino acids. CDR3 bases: TGCGCCAGCCTATTAGACACTCCGAACACCGGGGAGCTGTTTTTT. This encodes CASLLDTPNTGELFF.

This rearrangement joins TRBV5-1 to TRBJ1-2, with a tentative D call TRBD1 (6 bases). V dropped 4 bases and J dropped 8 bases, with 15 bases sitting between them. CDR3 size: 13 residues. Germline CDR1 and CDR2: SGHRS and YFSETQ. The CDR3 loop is CASSPGGGGGYTF. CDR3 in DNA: TGCGCCAGCAGCCCTGGAGGGGGTGGCGGCTACACCTTC.

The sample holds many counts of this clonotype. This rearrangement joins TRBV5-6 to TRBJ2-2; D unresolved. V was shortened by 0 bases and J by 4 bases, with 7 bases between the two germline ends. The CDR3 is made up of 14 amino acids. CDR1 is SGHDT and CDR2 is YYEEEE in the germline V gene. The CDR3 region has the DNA TGTGCCAGCAGCTTGGGTAGTACCACCGGGGAGCTGTTTTTT. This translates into CASSLGSTTGELFF.

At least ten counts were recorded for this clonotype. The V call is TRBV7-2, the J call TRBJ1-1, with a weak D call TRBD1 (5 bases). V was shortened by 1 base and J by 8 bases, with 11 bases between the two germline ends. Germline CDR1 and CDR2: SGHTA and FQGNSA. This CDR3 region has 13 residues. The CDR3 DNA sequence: TGTGCCAGCAGCTTAGTAGGCGACAGCGAAGCTTTCTTT. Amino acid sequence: CASSLVGDSEAFF.

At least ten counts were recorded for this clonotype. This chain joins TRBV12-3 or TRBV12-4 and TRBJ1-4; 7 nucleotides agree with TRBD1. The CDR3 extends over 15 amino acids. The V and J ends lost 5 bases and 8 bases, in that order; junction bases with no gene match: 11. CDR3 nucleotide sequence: TGTGCCAGCAGTCCACAGGGGTTATACGGAGAAAAACTGTTTTTT. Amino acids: CASSPQGLYGEKLFF.

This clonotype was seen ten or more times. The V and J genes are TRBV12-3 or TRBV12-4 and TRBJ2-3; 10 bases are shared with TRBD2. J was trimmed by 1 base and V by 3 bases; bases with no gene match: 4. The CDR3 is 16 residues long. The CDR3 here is CASSFGAGGRTDTQYF. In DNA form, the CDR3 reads TGTGCCAGCAGTTTCGGAGCGGGGGGGCGCACAGATACGCAGTATTTT.

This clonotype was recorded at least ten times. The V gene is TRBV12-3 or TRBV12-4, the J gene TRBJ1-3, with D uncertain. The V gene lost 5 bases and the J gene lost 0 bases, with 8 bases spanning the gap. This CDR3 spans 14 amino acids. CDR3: CASSRDFSGNTIYF. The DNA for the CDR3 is TGTGCCAGCAGTCGAGATTTCTCTGGAAACACCATATATTTT.

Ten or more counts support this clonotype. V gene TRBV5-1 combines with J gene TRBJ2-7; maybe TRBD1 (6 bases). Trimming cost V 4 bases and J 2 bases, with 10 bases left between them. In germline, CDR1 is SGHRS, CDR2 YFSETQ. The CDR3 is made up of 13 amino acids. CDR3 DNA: TGCGCCAGCAGCCCACAGGGAACCTACGAGCAGTACTTC. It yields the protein CASSPQGTYEQYF.

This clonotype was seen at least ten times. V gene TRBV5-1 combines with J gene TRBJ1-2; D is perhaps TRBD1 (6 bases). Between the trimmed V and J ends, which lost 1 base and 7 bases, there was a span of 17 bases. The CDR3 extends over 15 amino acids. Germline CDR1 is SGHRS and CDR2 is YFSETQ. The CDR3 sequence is CASSLQLGAGSGYTF. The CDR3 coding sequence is TGCGCCAGCAGCTTGCAATTGGGGGCAGGGAGTGGCTACACCTTC.

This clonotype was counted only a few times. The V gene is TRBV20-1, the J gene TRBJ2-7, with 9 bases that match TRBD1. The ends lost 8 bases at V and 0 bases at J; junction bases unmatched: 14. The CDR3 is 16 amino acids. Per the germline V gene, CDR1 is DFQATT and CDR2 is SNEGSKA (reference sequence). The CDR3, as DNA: TGCAGTTGGTGGACAGGGGACTTCTACAGCTCCTACGAGCAGTACTTC. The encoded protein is CSWWTGDFYSSYEQYF.

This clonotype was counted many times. The CDR3 DNA follows: TGTGCCAGCAGTTACTCGGGTGAGGCAGATACGCAGTATTTT. This encodes CASSYSGEADTQYF. This chain joins TRBV6-5 and TRBJ2-3; D unresolved. The germline V and J ends were trimmed by 0 bases and 4 bases, with 8 bases remaining between them. The length of the CDR3 is 14 residues. Germline lookup yields CDR1 MNHEY and CDR2 SVGAGI.

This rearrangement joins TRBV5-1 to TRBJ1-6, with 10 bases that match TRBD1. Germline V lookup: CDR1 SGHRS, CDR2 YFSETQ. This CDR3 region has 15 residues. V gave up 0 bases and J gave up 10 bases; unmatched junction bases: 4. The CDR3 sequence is CASSLGGQGRSPLHF. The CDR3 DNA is TGCGCCAGCAGCTTGGGGGGACAGGGGCGCTCACCCCTCCACTTT.

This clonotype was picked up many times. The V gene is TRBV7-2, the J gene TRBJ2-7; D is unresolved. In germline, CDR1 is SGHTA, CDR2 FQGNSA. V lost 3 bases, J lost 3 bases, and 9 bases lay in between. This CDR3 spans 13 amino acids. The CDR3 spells CASSFRALYEQYF. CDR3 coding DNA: TGTGCCAGCAGCTTTCGGGCCCTCTACGAGCAGTACTTC.

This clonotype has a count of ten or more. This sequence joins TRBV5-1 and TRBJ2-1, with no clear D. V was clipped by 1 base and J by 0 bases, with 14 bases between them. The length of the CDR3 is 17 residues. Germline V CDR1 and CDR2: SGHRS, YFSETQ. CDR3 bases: TGCGCCAGCAGCTTGTCCAAGAACGCAGCCTCCTACAATGAGCAGTTCTTC. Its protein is CASSLSKNAASYNEQFF.